The entry below describes one T cell receptor (beta chain). This specimen comes from a study of blood T cell repertoires in COVID-19. Study information: T cells, B-cell-depleted T cells, or PBMCs supplied cDNA or gDNA.

Germline V gives CDR1 MNHNY, CDR2 SVGAGI (reference sequence). Trimming at V came to 1 base and at J to 0 bases, leaving 6 bases not matched to a gene. This CDR3 is 16 amino acids long. In the study's own analysis: Estimation of nucleated cell counts relied on the amplification of reference gene primers. Some clones are missing from TCRdb's copy, which holds only in-frame ones; the method was immunoSEQ multiplex PCR. The V and J calls and the clone size are those of that table, but D and trimming were determined from the DNA. The table records 350,000 or so clones, approximately 89% of them present only once.

This receptor was identified in a woman in her sixties with COVID-19, enrolled during active disease. This chain connects TRBV6-6 to TRBJ2-7; 7 positions agree with TRBD2. Input material: peripheral blood. The CDR3 region has the DNA TGTGCCAGCAGTTACTTTGCGGGGGAGAGCTCCTACGAGCAGTACTTC. Translated, it gives CASSYFAGESSYEQYF.